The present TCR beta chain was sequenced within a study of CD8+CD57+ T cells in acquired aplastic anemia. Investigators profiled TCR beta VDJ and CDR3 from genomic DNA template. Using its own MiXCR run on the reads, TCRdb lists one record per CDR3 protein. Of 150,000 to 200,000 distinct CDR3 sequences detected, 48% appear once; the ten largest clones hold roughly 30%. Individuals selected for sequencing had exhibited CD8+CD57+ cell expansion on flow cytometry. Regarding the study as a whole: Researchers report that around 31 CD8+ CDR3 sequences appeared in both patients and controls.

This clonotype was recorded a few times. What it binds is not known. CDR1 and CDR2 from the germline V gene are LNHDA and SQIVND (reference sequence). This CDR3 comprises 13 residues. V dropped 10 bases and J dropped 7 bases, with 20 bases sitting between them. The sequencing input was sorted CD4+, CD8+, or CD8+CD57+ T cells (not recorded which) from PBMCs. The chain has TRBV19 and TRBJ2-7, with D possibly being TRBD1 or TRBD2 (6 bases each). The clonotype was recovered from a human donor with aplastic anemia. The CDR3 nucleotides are TGTGCCACCGAAGGGGGGCCCTTACGAGAGCAGTACTTC. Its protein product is CATEGGPLREQYF.